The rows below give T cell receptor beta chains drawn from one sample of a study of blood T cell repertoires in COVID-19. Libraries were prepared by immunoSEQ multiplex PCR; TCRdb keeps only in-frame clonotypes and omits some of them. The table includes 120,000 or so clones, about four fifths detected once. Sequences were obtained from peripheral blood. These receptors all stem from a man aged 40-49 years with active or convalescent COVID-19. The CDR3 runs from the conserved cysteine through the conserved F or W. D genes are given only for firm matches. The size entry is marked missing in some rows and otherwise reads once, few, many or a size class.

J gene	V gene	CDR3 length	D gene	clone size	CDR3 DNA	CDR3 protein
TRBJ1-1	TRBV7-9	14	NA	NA	TGTGCCAGCAGCTTAGGGGCAGCAGACACTGAAGCTTTCTTT	CASSLGAADTEAFF
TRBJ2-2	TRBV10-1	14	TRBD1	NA	TGCCCCCCCACCCGACAGGGGAACACCGGGGAGCTGTTTTTT	CPPTRQGNTGELFF
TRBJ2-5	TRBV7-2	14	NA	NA	TGTGCCAGCAGCTTAACAGAGTACCAAGAGACCCAGTACTTC	CASSLTEYQETQYF
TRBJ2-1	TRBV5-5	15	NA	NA	TGTGCCAGCAGCTTGGAAAACCCCAGCTACAATGAGCAGTTCTTC	CASSLENPSYNEQFF
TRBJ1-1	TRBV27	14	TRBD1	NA	TGTGCCAGCACTATGACAGGGGGGAACACTGAAGCTTTCTTT	CASTMTGGNTEAFF
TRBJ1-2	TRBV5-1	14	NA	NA	TGCGCCAGCAGAGAGGCCGAAGCTAACTATGGCTACACCTTC	CASREAEANYGYTF
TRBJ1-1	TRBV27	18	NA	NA	TGTGCCAGCAGTTTTAGTGGTAGGGGCACCGCCGGGAACACTGAAGCTTTCTTT	CASSFSGRGTAGNTEAFF
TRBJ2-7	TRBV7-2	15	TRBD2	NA	TGTGCCAGCAGCTTAGAACTAGCGGGGGGATACGAGCAGTACTTC	CASSLELAGGYEQYF
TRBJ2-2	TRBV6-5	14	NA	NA	TGTGCCAGCACTTCCACAGGGTCCCCCGGGGAGCTGTTTTTT	CASTSTGSPGELFF
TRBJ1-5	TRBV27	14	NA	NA	TGTGCCAGCAGCCGTACAGGGATGAATCAGCCCCAGCATTTT	CASSRTGMNQPQHF
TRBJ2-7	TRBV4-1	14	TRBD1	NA	TGCGCCAGCAGCCAGACAGGGAGCCCCTACGAGCAGTACTTC	CASSQTGSPYEQYF
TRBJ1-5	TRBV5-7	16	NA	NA	TGTGCCAGCAGCTTTAGTACAGTGGATAGCAATCAGCCCCAGCATTTT	CASSFSTVDSNQPQHF
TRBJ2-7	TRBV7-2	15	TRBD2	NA	TGTGCCAGCAGCTTAGGGGCGGGAGGTTCCTACGAGCAGTACTTC	CASSLGAGGSYEQYF
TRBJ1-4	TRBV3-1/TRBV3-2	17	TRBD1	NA	TGTGCCAGCAGCCAAGTCGCAGGGGGGTCAACTAATGAAAAACTGTTTTTT	CASSQVAGGSTNEKLFF
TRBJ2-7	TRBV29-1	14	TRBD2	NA	TGCAGCGTTGAGGCGTTAGCGGGAGTGGGAGAGCAGTACTTC	CSVEALAGVGEQYF
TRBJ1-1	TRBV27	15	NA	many	TGTGCCAGCAGCTTAAGACCAGGAGGCGACACTGAAGCTTTCTTT	CASSLRPGGDTEAFF
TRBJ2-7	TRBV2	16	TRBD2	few	TGTGCCAGCAGTGGACTAGCGGGGTGGGTCTCCTACGAGCAGTACTTC	CASSGLAGWVSYEQYF
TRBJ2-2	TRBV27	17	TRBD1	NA	TGTGCCAGCACCCATTACCCGGACAGGGCTAACACCGGGGAGCTGTTTTTT	CASTHYPDRANTGELFF
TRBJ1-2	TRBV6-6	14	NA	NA	TGTGCCAGCAGTTACTCCCGGGATGCCACTGGCTACACCTTC	CASSYSRDATGYTF
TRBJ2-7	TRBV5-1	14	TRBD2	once	TGCGCCAGCAGCTCGGGGACTAGCGGGGGCGAGCAGTACTTC	CASSSGTSGGEQYF
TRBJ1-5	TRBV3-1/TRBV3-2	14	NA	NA	TGTGCCAGCAGCACCAACTCTGGGGGGCAGCCCCAGCATTTT	CASSTNSGGQPQHF
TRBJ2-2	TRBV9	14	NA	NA	TGTGCCAGCAGCGCTTACGGACAGAACGGGGAGCTGTTTTTT	CASSAYGQNGELFF
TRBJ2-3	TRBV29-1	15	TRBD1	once	TGCAGCGTTGTACCCCGGGACAGGGGAACAGATACGCAGTATTTT	CSVVPRDRGTDTQYF
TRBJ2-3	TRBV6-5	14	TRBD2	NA	TGTGCCAGCAGTTTAGCGGGGTTCACAGATACGCAGTATTTT	CASSLAGFTDTQYF
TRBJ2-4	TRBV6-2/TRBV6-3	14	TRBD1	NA	TGTGCCAGCAGTTCGGGCAGGGGGCAAAACATTCAGTACTTC	CASSSGRGQNIQYF
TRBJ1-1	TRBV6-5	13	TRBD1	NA	TGTGCCAGCAGTTACGGGACAGCGACTGAAGCTTTCTTT	CASSYGTATEAFF
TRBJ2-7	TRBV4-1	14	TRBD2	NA	TGCGCCAGCAGCCAAGGACTAGCGGGGTACGAGCAGTACTTC	CASSQGLAGYEQYF
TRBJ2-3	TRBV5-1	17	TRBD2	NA	TGCGCCAGCAGCTTGTGGACTAGCGGATCAAGCACAGATACGCAGTATTTT	CASSLWTSGSSTDTQYF
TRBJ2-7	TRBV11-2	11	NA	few	TGTGCCAGCAGCTTACACTACGAGCAGTACTTC	CASSLHYEQYF
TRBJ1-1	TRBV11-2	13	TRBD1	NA	TGTGCCAGCAGCTTTACAGGGGACACTGAAGCTTTCTTT	CASSFTGDTEAFF
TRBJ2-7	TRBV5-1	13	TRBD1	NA	TGCGCCAGCAGCTCGGGGACAGGGGTCGAGCAGTACTTC	CASSSGTGVEQYF
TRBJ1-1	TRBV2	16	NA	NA	TGTGCCAGCAGTGTAGTCGGGATGCGTAGTGGCACTGAAGCTTTCTTT	CASSVVGMRSGTEAFF
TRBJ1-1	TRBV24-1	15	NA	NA	TGTGCCACCAGTGACTCCCGGGACATATACACTGAAGCTTTCTTT	CATSDSRDIYTEAFF
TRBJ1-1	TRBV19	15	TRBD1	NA	TGTGCCAGTTGTTCCTTGACAGGGGGTAGGTCAAGAGCTTTCTTT	CASCSLTGGRSRAFF
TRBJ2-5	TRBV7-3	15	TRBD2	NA	TGTGCCAGCAGCGCCGGCCTAGCGGACCAAGAGACCCAGTACTTC	CASSAGLADQETQYF
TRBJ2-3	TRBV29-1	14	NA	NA	TGCAGCGTAGATTCCGGGACTAGCACAGATACGCAGTATTTT	CSVDSGTSTDTQYF
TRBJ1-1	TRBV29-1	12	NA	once	TGCAGCGTTGACTCACTTCACACTGAAGCTTTCTTT	CSVDSLHTEAFF
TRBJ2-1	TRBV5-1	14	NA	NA	TGCGCCAGCAGCTTGGTGGGGGCTTACAATGAGCAGTTCTTC	CASSLVGAYNEQFF
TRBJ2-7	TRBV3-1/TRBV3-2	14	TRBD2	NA	TGTGCCAGCAGCCAAAGCGGGGGGGAAGGAGAGCAGTACTTC	CASSQSGGEGEQYF
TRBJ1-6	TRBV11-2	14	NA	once	TGTGCCAGCAGTCCGGGACACCAGAATTCACCCCTCCACTTT	CASSPGHQNSPLHF
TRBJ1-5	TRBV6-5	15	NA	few	TGTGCCACCCTACCGGGGGGCTATAGCAATCAGCCCCAGCATTTT	CATLPGGYSNQPQHF
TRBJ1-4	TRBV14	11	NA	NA	TGTGCCAGCAGCCAGCAGGAAAAACTGTTTTTT	CASSQQEKLFF
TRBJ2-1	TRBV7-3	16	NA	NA	TGTGCCAGCAGCGTACTCCCGGCGTCCTGGGGCGATGAGCAGTTCTTC	CASSVLPASWGDEQFF
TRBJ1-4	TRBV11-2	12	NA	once	TGTGCCAGCAGCTTAGACGGCGGAACCCTGTTTTTT	CASSLDGGTLFF
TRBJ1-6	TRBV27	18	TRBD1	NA	TGTGCCAGCAGACCTGGGACAGGATTAAGCTCCTATAATTCACCCCTCCACTTT	CASRPGTGLSSYNSPLHF
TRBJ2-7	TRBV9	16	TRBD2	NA	TGTGCCAGCAGCGTAAGGACTAGCGGGAGGAGGGACGAGCAGTACTTC	CASSVRTSGRRDEQYF
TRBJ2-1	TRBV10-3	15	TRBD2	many	TGTGCCATCAGTGAGCCAGCGGGAGTCGTAAATGAGCAGTTCTTC	CAISEPAGVVNEQFF
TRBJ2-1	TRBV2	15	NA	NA	TGTGCCAGCAGTGAAGGAGGTTCCTACAACAATGAGCAGTTCTTC	CASSEGGSYNNEQFF
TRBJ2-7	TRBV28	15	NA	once	TGTGCCAGCAGTTTATCGTCCCCGCCGCGCTACGAGCAGTACTTC	CASSLSSPPRYEQYF
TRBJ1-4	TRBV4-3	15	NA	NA	TGCGCCAGCAGCCAAGCCTGGGCAGCCGATGAAAAACTGTTTTTT	CASSQAWAADEKLFF
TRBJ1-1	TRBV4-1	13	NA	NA	TGCGCCAGCAGCATCGACTCAGGGTTCGGAGCTTTCTTT	CASSIDSGFGAFF
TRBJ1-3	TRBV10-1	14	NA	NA	TGCGCCAGCCAAGCCAGCGTCTCTGGAAACACCATATATTTT	CASQASVSGNTIYF
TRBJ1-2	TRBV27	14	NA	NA	TGTGCCAGCAGTTTCGGGGGTTTCGGCTATGGCTACACCTTC	CASSFGGFGYGYTF
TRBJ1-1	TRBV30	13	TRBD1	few	TGTGCCTGGAGTGTTCAGGGGGACACTGAAGCTTTCTTT	CAWSVQGDTEAFF
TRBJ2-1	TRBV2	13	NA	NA	TGTGCCAGCAGTGGTGCAGTCCACAATGAGCAGTTCTTC	CASSGAVHNEQFF
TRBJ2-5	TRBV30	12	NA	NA	TGTGCCTGGAGTGTCCCGGGAGAGACCCAGTACTTC	CAWSVPGETQYF
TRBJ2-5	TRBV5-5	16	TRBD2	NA	TGTGCCAGCAGCTTGGGGGCGGGAGGGCCGCGAGAGACCCAGTACTTC	CASSLGAGGPRETQYF
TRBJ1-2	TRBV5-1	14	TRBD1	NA	TGCGCCAGCAGCTTGGAACAGGGGGCGCGTGGCTACACCTTC	CASSLEQGARGYTF
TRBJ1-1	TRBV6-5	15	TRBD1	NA	TGTGCCAGCAGTCCCCCGACAGGGGAGGGCACTGAAGCTTTCTTT	CASSPPTGEGTEAFF
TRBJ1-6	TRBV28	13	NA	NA	TGTGCCAGCAGTTTAACGGATAATTCACCCCTCCACTTT	CASSLTDNSPLHF